This TCR beta chain was captured by sequencing in a study of blood T cell repertoires in COVID-19. Across the whole study: Collection of acute and convalescent COVID-19 samples took place in the United States, Italy and Spain. PBMCs, B-cell-depleted T cells, or T cells were the source of the cDNA or gDNA that made up the material.

Measured with immunoSEQ multiplex PCR; TCRdb has only the in-frame clones, and not every one. The sample has 300,000 to 400,000 clones, 87% seen once. Germline CDR1 reads KGHDR; CDR2 reads SFDVKD. Trimming cost V 3 bases and J 0 bases; bases outside gene matches: 17. The CDR3 has 21 residues. Seattle patient enrollment occurred during active infection, with longitudinal follow-up thereafter. The receptor comes from a woman aged 45-60 years with COVID-19, enrolled during active disease. The genes are TRBV24-1 and TRBJ2-1; 9 positions agree with TRBD2. The specimen was peripheral blood. The CDR3 DNA sequence: TGTGCCACCAGTGATGGGGTGGGGTCGAGCCTAGCGGGGAGCTCCTACAATGAGCAGTTCTTC. Translated: CATSDGVGSSLAGSSYNEQFF.